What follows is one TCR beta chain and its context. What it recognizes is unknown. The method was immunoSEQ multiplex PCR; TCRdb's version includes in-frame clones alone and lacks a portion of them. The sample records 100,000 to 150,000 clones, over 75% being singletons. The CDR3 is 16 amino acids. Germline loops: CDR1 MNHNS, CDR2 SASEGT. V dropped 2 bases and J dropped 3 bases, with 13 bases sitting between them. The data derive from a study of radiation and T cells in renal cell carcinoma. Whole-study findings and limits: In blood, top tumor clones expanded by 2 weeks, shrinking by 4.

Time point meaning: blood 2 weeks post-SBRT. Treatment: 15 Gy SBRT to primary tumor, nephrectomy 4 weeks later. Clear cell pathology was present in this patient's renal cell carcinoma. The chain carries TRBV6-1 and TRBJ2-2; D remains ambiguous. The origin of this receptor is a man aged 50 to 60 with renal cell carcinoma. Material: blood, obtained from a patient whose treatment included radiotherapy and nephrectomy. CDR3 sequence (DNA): TGTGCCAGCAGTGAAAAACTGAGATCTTACACCGGGGAGCTGTTTTTT. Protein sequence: CASSEKLRSYTGELFF.